Listed here are 13 T cell receptor beta chains from one sample, sequenced in a study of cytomegalovirus exposure and HLA in healthy donors. PCR amplification relied on 60 Vbeta primers (plus 13 Jbeta primers). TCRdb's table, derived via immunoSEQ multiplex PCR, lists solely in-frame clones and lacks some. The sample yields more than 110,000 clones, more than 75% seen once. The sequenced sample consisted of PBMCs. These receptors originate from a female donor in good health and CMV-seronegative.

The V gene is TRBV4-1, the J gene TRBJ2-7; D is ambiguous. With 2 bases removed from V and 0 bases from J, the gap between germline ends came to 14 bases. Germline V gives CDR1 MGHRA, CDR2 YSYEKL. The CDR3 is made up of 16 amino acids. The CDR3 sequence: CASSQTRTGTSYEQYF. In DNA form, the CDR3 reads TGCGCCAGCAGCCAAACCCGTACGGGTACCTCCTACGAGCAGTACTTC.

The J gene is TRBJ1-1, the V gene TRBV4-3; D remains ambiguous. V lost 0 bases and J 8 bases, leaving 10 bases between the germline ends. Looked up from germline, CDR1 is LGHNA and CDR2 is YSLEER. The CDR3 has 13 residues. The CDR3 is CASSQDLAREAFF. In DNA form, the CDR3 reads TGCGCCAGCAGCCAAGACCTTGCGAGGGAAGCTTTCTTT.

The V call is TRBV9, the J call TRBJ1-1; no reliable D call. Trimming took off 1 base at V and 1 base at J, with 5 bases between the two ends. Germline V gives CDR1 SGDLS, CDR2 YYNGEE. The CDR3 loop spans 13 amino acids. The CDR3 sequence is CASSVSGNTEAFF. The CDR3 region has the DNA TGTGCCAGCAGCGTATCCGGGAACACTGAAGCTTTCTTT.

V and J are TRBV15 and TRBJ2-3; 7 bases fit TRBD2. The germline V gene encodes CDR1 LNHNV and CDR2 YYDKDF (reference sequence). With 2 bases clipped from V and 0 bases from J, the junction kept 5 bases outside the gene matches. The CDR3 sequence is 16 residues long. This CDR3 is CATSRRGGTSTDTQYF. CDR3 nucleotide sequence: TGTGCCACCAGCAGACGCGGGGGTACTAGCACAGATACGCAGTATTTT.

The chain carries TRBV7-2 and TRBJ1-6; a possible D gene is TRBD1 (5 bases). The CDR3 length is 15 residues. Germline loops: CDR1 SGHTA, CDR2 FQGNSA. Trimming left V 5 bases short and J 7 bases short, with 15 bases between. This CDR3 reads CASSPFWRGNSPLHF. The CDR3 nucleotides read TGTGCCAGCAGCCCTTTCTGGAGGGGAAATTCACCCCTCCACTTT.

As regards this clone: This sample also contains other DNA sequences that code for the same CDR3. The chain links TRBV5-1 to TRBJ1-5; 8 bases line up with TRBD1. The V gene's germline CDR1 is SGHRS and CDR2 YFSETQ. The CDR3 spans 14 residues. Trimming cost V 1 base and J 4 bases; bases outside gene matches: 1. CDR3 bases: TGCGCCAGCAGCTTGACAGGGGGTAATCAGCCCCAGCATTTT. The encoded protein is CASSLTGGNQPQHF.

The rearrangement links TRBV28 to TRBJ1-1, with 7 bases that match TRBD1. V lost 7 bases and J lost 2; bases outside the gene matches: 13. The CDR3 loop spans 16 amino acids. From germline, CDR1 is MDHEN and CDR2 SYDVKM. The CDR3 DNA reads as TGTGCCAGCAACCCCCCAGCAGGGGGGAGAAACACTGAAGCTTTCTTT. As protein: CASNPPAGGRNTEAFF.

The chain combines TRBV28 with TRBJ2-7, with a weak D call TRBD2 (6 bases). Germline V gene lookup returns CDR1 MDHEN and CDR2 SYDVKM. This CDR3 comprises 15 residues. V dropped 3 bases and J dropped 2 bases, with 14 bases sitting between them. DNA of the CDR3: TGTGCCAGCAGTTTTGACGGGGGTACCGCCTACGAGCAGTACTTC. Its protein product is CASSFDGGTAYEQYF.

This clone was seen once. The chain couples TRBV5-1 to TRBJ2-1, with 7 positions matching TRBD2. J lost 3 bases, V lost 7 bases, and 10 bases had no gene match. Germline V gene data show CDR1 as SGHRS and CDR2 as YFSETQ. There are 15 residues in the CDR3. This chain's CDR3 is CASCPERGSYNEQFF. The CDR3 DNA reads as TGCGCCAGCTGCCCCGAGCGCGGGAGCTACAATGAGCAGTTCTTC.

This clone was seen a handful of times. The rearrangement joins TRBV15 to TRBJ1-1; D is possibly TRBD1 (5 bases). This CDR3 has 15 residues. The V and J ends lost 0 bases and 3 bases respectively, with 11 bases between them. Germline V gives CDR1 LNHNV, CDR2 YYDKDF (reference sequence). The CDR3 spells CATSRDRRGHTEAFF. For the CDR3, the DNA is TGTGCCACCAGCAGAGATCGGAGGGGCCACACTGAAGCTTTCTTT. Using reference TRBV15 and TRBJ1-1 for the parts outside the CDR3, the full variable domain is DAMVIQNPRYQVTQFGKPVTLSCSQTLNHNVMYWYQQKSSQAPKLLFHYYDKDFNNEADTPDNFQSRRPNTSFCFLDIRSPGLGDTAMYLCATSRDRRGHTEAFFGQGTRLTVV.

The V gene is TRBV9, the J gene TRBJ1-4; 8 positions agree with TRBD1. J was trimmed by 4 bases and V by 0 bases; bases with no gene match: 8. Germline V gives CDR1 SGDLS, CDR2 YYNGEE. The CDR3 totals 17 residues. Written as DNA, the CDR3 is TGTGCCAGCAGCGTAGCCCTCAACAGGGGGGATAATGAAAAACTGTTTTTT. Protein product: CASSVALNRGDNEKLFF.

The chain is built from TRBV29-1 and TRBJ2-7, with 10 nucleotides matching TRBD1. This CDR3 is 12 amino acids long. Germline values: CDR1 SQVTM, CDR2 ANQGSEA. Trimming cost V 3 bases and J 6 bases; bases outside gene matches: 2. The CDR3 DNA follows: TGCAGCGTTGAGGGACAGGGGCCCGAGCAGTACTTC. Residues: CSVEGQGPEQYF.

With respect to this clone: Other DNA variants within this sample encode the same CDR3. This chain links TRBV5-1 with TRBJ1-1; 7 nucleotides agree with TRBD1. CDR1 SGHRS and CDR2 YFSETQ come from the germline V gene. V lost 0 bases and J lost 5; bases outside the gene matches: 4. There are 14 residues in the CDR3. The CDR3, as DNA: TGCGCCAGCAGCTTGGAAGGGGGCAGTACTGAAGCTTTCTTT. Its protein is CASSLEGGSTEAFF.